These T cell receptor beta chains were read from a single sample in a study of T cell responses to AZD1222 COVID-19 vaccine. Repertoires were generated with immunoSEQ multiplex PCR, while TCRdb's copy carries only in-frame clones and drops some. The sample lists under 200,000 clones, roughly nine tenths occurring once. The sequencing used peripheral blood, collected on day 0 of AZD1222 vaccination. The source is an adult in good health. Both conserved end residues are part of each CDR3.

cdr3_aa: CSGGHPGAEAFF; v_call: TRBV29-1; j_call: TRBJ1-1
cdr3_aa: CASSFNGGERQPQHF; v_call: TRBV7-2; j_call: TRBJ1-5
cdr3_aa: CASSSTTSGGDDNEQFF; v_call: TRBV7-8; j_call: TRBJ2-1
cdr3_aa: CATSALLGWQFF; v_call: TRBV24-1; j_call: TRBJ2-1
cdr3_aa: CASSSAGNQPQHF; v_call: TRBV28; j_call: TRBJ1-5
cdr3_aa: CASSLEGAGPYEQYF; v_call: TRBV11-3; j_call: TRBJ2-7
cdr3_aa: CSVERPGYGYTF; v_call: TRBV29-1; j_call: TRBJ1-2
cdr3_aa: CASSDLPDLAGGTEQFF; v_call: TRBV6-4; j_call: TRBJ2-1
cdr3_aa: CASSLESSSGYGYTF; v_call: TRBV7-9; j_call: TRBJ1-2
cdr3_aa: CASSDNTNYGYTF; v_call: TRBV2; j_call: TRBJ1-2
cdr3_aa: CASSPDATNEKLFF; v_call: TRBV28; j_call: TRBJ1-4
cdr3_aa: CASMNVQRDYEQYF; v_call: TRBV6-5; j_call: TRBJ2-7
cdr3_aa: CASSLEGNTEAFF; v_call: TRBV12-3/TRBV12-4; j_call: TRBJ1-1
cdr3_aa: CASSYGLSRNEQFF; v_call: TRBV3-1/TRBV3-2; j_call: TRBJ2-1
cdr3_aa: CASGCSNQPQHF; v_call: TRBV21-1; j_call: TRBJ1-5
cdr3_aa: CASSQRGDTDTQYF; v_call: TRBV6-4; j_call: TRBJ2-3
cdr3_aa: CASSLTGVGTEAFF; v_call: TRBV9; j_call: TRBJ1-1
cdr3_aa: CASSVALAGLNTGELFF; v_call: TRBV5-8; j_call: TRBJ2-2
cdr3_aa: CASSEIRENSPLHF; v_call: TRBV2; j_call: TRBJ1-6
cdr3_aa: CASSHSLAGVQETQYF; v_call: TRBV7-9; j_call: TRBJ2-5
cdr3_aa: CASSLQTLSNYGYTF; v_call: TRBV7-2; j_call: TRBJ1-2
cdr3_aa: CASTLEKWQETQYF; v_call: TRBV28; j_call: TRBJ2-5
cdr3_aa: CASSVGRNGYTF; v_call: TRBV9; j_call: TRBJ1-2
cdr3_aa: CASSPGTGYEQYF; v_call: TRBV6-5; j_call: TRBJ2-7
cdr3_aa: CASSQDISNQPQHF; v_call: TRBV3-1/TRBV3-2; j_call: TRBJ1-5
cdr3_aa: CASSLPSERGGTEAFF; v_call: TRBV28; j_call: TRBJ1-1
cdr3_aa: CSVLWGPAGEKLFF; v_call: TRBV29-1; j_call: TRBJ1-4
cdr3_aa: CASSPDSIRGGNSPLHF; v_call: TRBV5-8; j_call: TRBJ1-6
cdr3_aa: CASSSMDMNYGYTF; v_call: TRBV6-6; j_call: TRBJ1-2
cdr3_aa: CASSLGRTNTEAFF; v_call: TRBV7-3; j_call: TRBJ1-1
cdr3_aa: CASSARTDYWNQPQHF; v_call: TRBV28; j_call: TRBJ1-5
cdr3_aa: CASNPGQGDGYTF; v_call: TRBV12-3/TRBV12-4; j_call: TRBJ1-2
cdr3_aa: CSGPSGTGGLAKNIQYF; v_call: TRBV29-1; j_call: TRBJ2-4
cdr3_aa: CASRARGLGNQPQHF; v_call: TRBV28; j_call: TRBJ1-5
cdr3_aa: CASSPQRGSIGGYTF; v_call: TRBV14; j_call: TRBJ1-2
cdr3_aa: CASSLVGTVVPPHF; v_call: TRBV2; j_call: TRBJ2-7
cdr3_aa: CASSISGGTHEQYF; v_call: TRBV5-1; j_call: TRBJ2-7
cdr3_aa: CASSLRPQETQYF; v_call: TRBV5-4; j_call: TRBJ2-5
cdr3_aa: CASTPGPHQPQHF; v_call: TRBV27; j_call: TRBJ1-5
cdr3_aa: CASSSSLGGGATVTQYF; v_call: TRBV5-1; j_call: TRBJ2-5
cdr3_aa: CASSPGTDIYGYTF; v_call: TRBV5-1; j_call: TRBJ1-2